Each of the 18 T cell receptor beta chains below was sequenced from the same sample in a study of regulatory T cells in long-lasting Graves disease. Time point here: newly diagnosed GD, antithyroid drugs for less than 3 months. After RNA was extracted from PBMCs, the TCR library was made from it. Arm-PCR with iRepertoire HTBI primers amplified the CDR3 regions for these TCR beta libraries. One entry per CDR3 protein, called by TCRdb with MiXCR from the multiplex PCR reads. This table holds 360,000 or so distinct CDR3 sequences, 15% to 20% found once. These sequences were also reported in another study, on T cells in Graves' hyperthyroidism and ophthalmopathy.

The material sequenced was peripheral blood mononuclear cells (PBMCs), taken at new diagnosis, from a patient treated with antithyroid drugs. Receptors originate from a woman in her late teens or twenties with Graves disease.

This clonotype was recorded many times. The chain links TRBV14 to TRBJ2-7; TRBD1 agrees at 9 bases. J gave up 3 bases and V 1 base, and 7 bases lay outside the gene matches. The CDR3 has 16 residues. In germline, CDR1 is SGHDN, CDR2 FVKESK. The CDR3 nucleotides read TGTGCCAGCAGCCAAGTCACCGGGACAGGGAGCTACGAGCAGTACTTC. It is translated as CASSQVTGTGSYEQYF. Full variable domain (missing parts from reference TRBV14 and TRBJ2-7): EAGVTQFPSHSVIEKGQTVTLRCDPISGHDNLYWYRRVMGKEIKFLLHFVKESKQDESGMPNNRFLAERTGGTYSTLKVQPAELEDSGVYFCASSQVTGTGSYEQYFGPGTRLTVT.

This clonotype was counted ten times or more. V and J are TRBV12-3 or TRBV12-4 and TRBJ2-3; TRBD2 might be the D (7 bases). Trimming removed 8 bases at V and 6 bases at J, with 12 bases between. CDR3 length: 12 residues. This CDR3 reads CASGGGVDTQYF. The CDR3 region has the DNA TGTGCCAGCGGGGGGGGCGTGGATACGCAGTATTTT.

In its sample, this clonotype was seen once. It is likely a read error: a sequence one base away is far more abundant. This chain links TRBV11-2 with TRBJ2-2, with D possibly being TRBD1 (6 bases). CDR1 SGHAT and CDR2 FQNNGV come from the germline V gene. The CDR3 length is 12 residues. For the CDR3, the DNA is TGTACCAGCAGCTTAGGGACAGGGGAGCTGTTTTTT. Amino acid sequence: CTSSLGTGELFF. Supplemented by reference TRBV11-2 and TRBJ2-2, the full variable domain reads EAGVAQSPRYKIIEKRQSVAFWCNPISGHATLYWYQQILGQGPKLLIQFQNNGVVDDSQLPKDRFSAERLKGVDSTLKIQPAKLEDSAVYLCTSSLGTGELFFGEGSRLTVL.

As concerns this clonotype: A single base is all that separates this from a far larger clone, so a read error is likely. The chain is built from TRBV5-6 and TRBJ1-1; 7 positions agree with TRBD1. J was trimmed by 4 bases and V by 0 bases; bases with no gene match: 6. This CDR3 contains 15 residues. CDR1 is SGHDT and CDR2 is YYEEEE in the germline V gene. Here the CDR3 DNA reads TGTGCCAGCAGCTTGGTCGAGACAGGGATCACTGAAGCTTTCTTT. It yields the protein CASSLVETGITEAFF. The variable domain in full, with the rest retrieved from reference TRBV5-6 and TRBJ1-1, is DAGVTQSPTHLIKTRGQQVTLRCSPKSGHDTVSWYQQALGQGPQFIFQYYEEEERQRGNFPDRFSGHQFPNYSSELNVNALLLGDSALYLCASSLVETGITEAFFGQGTRLTVV.

The CDR3 loop is CSAIQGDLNQPQHF. The CDR3 region has the DNA TGCAGTGCCATACAGGGAGACCTCAATCAGCCCCAGCATTTT. The chain joins TRBV20-1 to TRBJ1-5, with D perhaps matching TRBD1 (6 bases). Germline V gives CDR1 DFQATT, CDR2 SNEGSKA (reference sequence). The CDR3 is 14 residues long. V shed 6 bases and J shed 3 bases, with 15 bases lying between them.

This clonotype was seen more than once but under ten times. The chain joins TRBV6-4 to TRBJ2-1; 9 nucleotides align to TRBD2. Germline CDR1 and CDR2: MRHNA and SNTAGT. V gave up 5 bases and J gave up 4 bases; unmatched junction bases: 9. This CDR3 contains 16 residues. CDR3 DNA: TGTGCCAGCAGTTACTTCCTAGCGGGACCATACAATGAGCAGTTCTTC. Translation gives CASSYFLAGPYNEQFF.

Points on this clonotype: The junction differs from germline at one of its ends, possibly a read error. The rearrangement joins TRBV15 to TRBJ1-5, with a weak D call TRBD1 (6 bases). This CDR3 is 16 amino acids long. CDR1 and CDR2 (germline): LNHNV, YYDKDF (reference sequence). CDR3 residues: CATSSRGRGTRGPQHF. The CDR3 DNA follows: TGTGCCACTAGCAGTAGGGGCAGGGGTACCCGAGGGCCCCAGCATTTT.

The table lists this clonotype with many counts. The rearrangement uses TRBV5-6 and TRBJ1-5; weak D call: TRBD1 (6 bases). V was shortened by 1 base and J by 0 bases, with 20 bases between the two germline ends. Per the germline V gene, CDR1 is SGHDT and CDR2 is YYEEEE. This CDR3 has 19 residues. CDR3 nucleotides: TGTGCCAGCAGCTTGTATATGGACAGCGGACCTTATAGCAATCAGCCCCAGCATTTT. As protein: CASSLYMDSGPYSNQPQHF.

This clonotype was picked up many times. One junction end disagrees with the germline gene, perhaps due to a read error. The chain joins TRBV7-2 to TRBJ1-1; no definite D call. This CDR3 is built from 15 residues. Germline V gene lookup returns CDR1 SGHTA and CDR2 FQGNSA. CDR3 in amino acids: CASSLAPVMNTEAFF. CDR3 sequence (DNA): TGTGCCAGCAGCTTAGCGCCGGTGATGAACACTGAGGCTTTCTTT. The full variable domain, in which reference TRBV7-2 and TRBJ1-1 provide the parts outside the CDR3, is GAGVSQSPSNKVTEKGKDVELRCDPISGHTALYWYRQSLGQGLEFLIYFQGNSAPDKSGLPSDRFSAERTGGSVSTLTIQRTQQEDSAVYLCASSLAPVMNTEAFFGQGTRLTVV.

This clonotype has a handful of counts. This chain uses TRBV6-5 with TRBJ1-2; D not certain. Trimming stripped 2 bases from V and 7 bases from J, with 5 bases between. The CDR3 spans 11 residues. CDR1 and CDR2 from the germline V gene are MNHEY and SVGAGI. CDR3 residues: CASSYELGYTF. Written as DNA, the CDR3 is TGTGCCAGCAGTTACGAGCTTGGCTACACCTTC.

The chain uses TRBV10-3 and TRBJ2-1; the D call may be TRBD1 or TRBD2 (5 bases each). This CDR3 is built from 12 residues. Germline V gene data show CDR1 as ENHRY and CDR2 as SYGVKD. V lost 11 bases and J lost 5, with 13 bases in between. Written as DNA, the CDR3 is TGTGCCGCAGACGGGGCCCACAATGAGCAGTTCTTC. Translated, it gives CAADGAHNEQFF.

Ten or more counts support this clonotype. The chain has TRBV20-1 and TRBJ1-4, with D unclear. V lost 3 bases and J 0 bases, leaving 8 bases between the germline ends. The CDR3 has 14 residues. Germline CDR1 is DFQATT and CDR2 is SNEGSKA (reference sequence). The DNA of the CDR3 is TGCAGTGCTAGTTCAATTGCAACTAATGAAAAACTGTTTTTT. Its translation: CSASSIATNEKLFF.

This clonotype came up many times. The rearrangement joins TRBV18 to TRBJ2-7; 9 bases line up with TRBD1. Germline lookup yields CDR1 KGHSH and CDR2 LQKENI. V lost 3 bases and J lost 5; bases outside the gene matches: 5. The CDR3 spans 14 residues. CDR3 in amino acids: CASSPTGGADEQYF. CDR3 DNA: TGTGCCAGCTCACCCACAGGGGGCGCGGACGAGCAGTACTTC. The whole variable domain, filled in from reference TRBV18 and TRBJ2-7, reads NAGVMQNPRHLVRRRGQEARLRCSPMKGHSHVYWYRQLPEEGLKFMVYLQKENIIDESGMPKERFSAEFPKEGPSILRIQQVVRGDSAAYFCASSPTGGADEQYFGPGTRLTVT.

This clonotype was seen repeatedly, ten times or more. The chain uses TRBV15 and TRBJ2-1; the match to TRBD2 covers 10 bases. The CDR3 runs 17 residues. Germline trimming cut 8 bases from V and 2 bases from J; bases unmatched to any gene: 12. The germline CDR1 and CDR2 sequences are LNHNV and YYDKDF (reference sequence). The CDR3 bases are TGTGCCACCGAGGCTAGCGGGAGCCTTGGGACCTACAATGAGCAGTTCTTC. It yields the protein CATEASGSLGTYNEQFF.

CDR3 sequence: CAASLVADYGYTF. The CDR3 DNA reads as TGTGCCGCCTCATTGGTTGCGGACTATGGCTACACCTTC. The chain has TRBV2 and TRBJ1-2; D not resolved. Germline CDR1 reads SNHLY; CDR2 reads FYNNEI. The CDR3 loop spans 13 amino acids. Trimming shortened V by 11 bases and J by 3 bases, and 16 bases separated the two germline ends. The complete variable domain, with remaining parts taken from reference TRBV2 and TRBJ1-2, reads EPEVTQTPSHQVTQMGQEVILRCVPISNHLYFYWYRQILGQKVEFLVSFYNNEISEKSEIFDDQFSVERPDGSNFTLKIRSTKLEDSAMYFCAASLVADYGYTFGSGTRLTVV.

In this sample, this clonotype turned up many times. The chain links TRBV6-1 to TRBJ1-1; D might be TRBD1 (6 bases). The CDR3 sequence is 14 residues long. Per the germline V gene, CDR1 is MNHNS and CDR2 is SASEGT. Trimming left V 0 bases short and J 4 bases short, with 9 bases between. CDR3 DNA: TGTGCCAGCAGTGAAGCGGGGGGGCCCACTGAAGCTTTCTTT. Translating it yields CASSEAGGPTEAFF.

With regard to this clonotype: This sequence may be a read error, since a much larger clone differs from it by one base. The chain couples TRBV9 to TRBJ2-7; 7 bases agree with TRBD2. J lost 6 bases, V lost 3 bases, and 12 bases had no gene match. This CDR3 comprises 15 residues. CDR1 is SGDLS, CDR2 YYNGEE, per germline. The CDR3 nucleotides read TGTGCCAGCAGCGATAGATCTGGCGGGAGTTCCGAGCAGTACTTC. Its protein product is CASSDRSGGSSEQYF.

The chain employs TRBV10-3 and TRBJ2-6; D gene uncertain. The CDR3 runs 13 residues. Germline V gives CDR1 ENHRY, CDR2 SYGVKD. Trimming left V 3 bases short and J 4 bases short, with 4 bases between. The CDR3 coding sequence is TGTGCCATCAGTGATGCGGGGGCCAACGTCCTGACTTTC. This sequence encodes CAISDAGANVLTF.